The clone carrying this T cell receptor beta chain was seen at least ten times. Amplification yielded TCR beta CDR3 regions, with RNA transcripts as the source. First-round RT-PCR with HTBI primers amplified the TCR CDR3 region. From the multiplex PCR reads, TCRdb called clonotypes with MiXCR, one entry per CDR3 protein. The sample records 500,000 or so distinct CDR3 sequences, 15% to 20% being singletons. The record originates from a study of T cells in Graves' hyperthyroidism and ophthalmopathy. Germline CDR1 reads DFQATT; CDR2 reads SNEGSKA (reference sequence). The CDR3 spans 13 residues. Deletions cut 3 bases from V and 1 base from J, with 10 bases between.

The sequencing input was blood. The chain recombines TRBV20-1 with TRBJ2-7; D ambiguous. This TCR derives from a woman aged 25 to 45 with Graves' ophthalmopathy. The CDR3 loop reads CSARQTPSYEQYF. The CDR3 nucleotides are TGCAGTGCTAGGCAGACCCCATCCTACGAGCAGTACTTC.